This TCR beta chain was identified during a study of T cells in Graves' hyperthyroidism and ophthalmopathy. About the research overall: Peripheral blood was collected at initial diagnosis, before any treatment.

The source material, RNA transcripts, was used to amplify TCR beta CDR3 regions. The TCR CDR3 first-round RT-PCR relied on the HTBI primer set. TCRdb re-called the multiplex PCR reads with MiXCR, one entry per CDR3 protein. The table records 250,000 to 400,000 distinct CDR3 sequences, roughly 13% of them present only once. CDR1 and CDR2 (germline): SNHLY, FYNNEI. With 3 bases removed from V and 1 base from J, the gap between germline ends came to 12 bases. CDR3 length equals 15 residues. This clonotype was picked up many times. The sample taken for sequencing was blood. The chain carries TRBV2 and TRBJ1-1; D uncertain. The source is a woman in her thirties or forties with Graves' ophthalmopathy. In DNA, the CDR3 is TGTGCCAGCAGTGACTCACAGTTCTCGAACACTGAAGCTTTCTTT. This gives the protein CASSDSQFSNTEAFF.